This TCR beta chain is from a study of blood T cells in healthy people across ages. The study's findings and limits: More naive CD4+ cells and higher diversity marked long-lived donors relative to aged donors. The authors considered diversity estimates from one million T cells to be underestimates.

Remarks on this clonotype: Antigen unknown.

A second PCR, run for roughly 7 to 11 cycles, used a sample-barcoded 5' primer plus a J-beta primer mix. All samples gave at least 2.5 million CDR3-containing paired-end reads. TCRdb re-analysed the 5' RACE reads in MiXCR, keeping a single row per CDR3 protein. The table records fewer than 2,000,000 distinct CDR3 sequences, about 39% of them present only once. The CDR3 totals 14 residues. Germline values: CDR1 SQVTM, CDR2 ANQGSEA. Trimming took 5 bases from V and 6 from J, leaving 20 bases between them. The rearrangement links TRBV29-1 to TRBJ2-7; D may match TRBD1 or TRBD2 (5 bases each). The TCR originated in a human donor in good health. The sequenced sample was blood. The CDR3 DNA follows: TGCAGCGTTCTTGAGTTGTCCCTGAGGGGCGAGCAGTACTTC. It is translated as CSVLELSLRGEQYF.